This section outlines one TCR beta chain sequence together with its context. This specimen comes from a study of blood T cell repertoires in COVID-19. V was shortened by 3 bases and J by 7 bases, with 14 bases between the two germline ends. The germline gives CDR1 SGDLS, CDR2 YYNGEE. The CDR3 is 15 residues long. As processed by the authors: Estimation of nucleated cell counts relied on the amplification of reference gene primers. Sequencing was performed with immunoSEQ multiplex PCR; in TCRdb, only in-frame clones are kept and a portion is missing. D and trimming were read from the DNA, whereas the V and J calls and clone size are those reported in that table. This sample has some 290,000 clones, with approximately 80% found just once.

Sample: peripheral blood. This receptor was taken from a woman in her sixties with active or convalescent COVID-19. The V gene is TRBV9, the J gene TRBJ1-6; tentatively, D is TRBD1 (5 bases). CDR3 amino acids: CASSAQGDGNSPLHF. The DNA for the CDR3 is TGTGCCAGCAGCGCCCAGGGTGACGGGAATTCACCCCTCCACTTT. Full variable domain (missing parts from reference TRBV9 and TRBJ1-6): DSGVTQTPKHLITATGQRVTLRCSPRSGDLSVYWYQQSLDQGLQFLIQYYNGEERAKGNILERFSAQQFPDLHSELNLSSLELGDSALYFCASSAQGDGNSPLHFGNGTRLTVT.